These 27 T cell receptor beta chains came from one sample sequenced in a study of blood T cell repertoires in COVID-19 (TCRdb year 2020). The library was built by means of the immunoSEQ multiplex PCR assay. Drawn from immuneACCESS, this table holds only the in-frame rearrangements with V and J called that TCRdb kept. Clones are partly lost; checked studies trace under half to an unresolved V gene and leave the rest unexplained. This sample is represented by under 250,000 clones; roughly 85% of them were singletons. The ten largest clones take up 3% of the sample. Sample: peripheral blood. The source is a man aged 18-30 years with active or convalescent COVID-19.

This chain connects TRBV6-2 or TRBV6-3 to TRBJ2-7; no clear D gene. CDR3 size: 16 residues. V shed 4 bases and J shed 3 bases, with 19 bases lying between them. Germline values: CDR1 MNHEY, CDR2 SVGEGT. The DNA for the CDR3 is TGTGCCAGCAGTTCCAGAACCGGGTCATTCGTCTACGAGCAGTACTTC. This sequence encodes CASSSRTGSFVYEQYF.

With respect to this clone: One end of the junction fails to match germline, which may point to a read error. The chain combines TRBV28 with TRBJ2-7; a weak D match, TRBD1 (5 bases). The CDR3 runs to 12 residues. Germline values: CDR1 MDHEN, CDR2 SYDVKM. CDR3 loop: CASSSYSAKGSF. CDR3 in DNA: TGTGCCAGCAGTTCCTACAGCGCGAAGGGGTCCTTC.

The V call is TRBV9, the J call TRBJ1-2; D call uncertain. This CDR3 region has 12 residues. Germline assignment: CDR1 SGDLS and CDR2 YYNGEE. Trimming removed 3 bases from V and 4 bases from J, with 7 bases in between. CDR3 nucleotide sequence: TGTGCCAGCAGCGGCCAGGCCTATGGCTACACCTTC. Residues: CASSGQAYGYTF.

The J gene is TRBJ2-3, the V gene TRBV4-2; TRBD2 matches 8 bases. The CDR3 covers 19 residues. Germline V gene lookup returns CDR1 LGHNA and CDR2 YNFKEQ. V shed 3 bases, J shed 1 base, and the junction held 15 bases outside the gene matches. CDR3: CASSHSGRERGSGTDTQYF. CDR3 DNA: TGTGCCAGCAGCCACTCTGGGAGGGAGCGGGGGTCTGGCACAGATACGCAGTATTTT.

This CDR3 is CATSLNRGIGNQPQHF. CDR3 DNA sequence: TGTGCCACCAGCCTCAACAGGGGAATTGGCAATCAGCCCCAGCATTTT. The rearrangement joins TRBV15 to TRBJ1-5, with 7 bases aligning to TRBD1. V was clipped by 5 bases and J by 2 bases; unmatched bases: 9. The CDR3 has 16 residues. The germline gives CDR1 LNHNV, CDR2 YYDKDF (reference sequence). The variable domain in full, completed from reference TRBV15 and TRBJ1-5, reads DAMVIQNPRYQVTQFGKPVTLSCSQTLNHNVMYWYQQKSSQAPKLLFHYYDKDFNNEADTPDNFQSRRPNTSFCFLDIRSPGLGDTAMYLCATSLNRGIGNQPQHFGDGTRLSIL.

This clone was seen only once. The chain uses TRBV9 and TRBJ1-6; 9 positions match TRBD1. Germline CDR1 and CDR2: SGDLS and YYNGEE. This CDR3 spans 15 amino acids. Unmatched junction bases numbered 2, after V lost 0 bases and J lost 7 bases. CDR3 in amino acids: CASSVGGQGNSPLHF. For the CDR3, the DNA is TGTGCCAGCAGCGTAGGGGGACAGGGAAATTCACCCCTCCACTTT.

The V call is TRBV2, the J call TRBJ2-7; 7 nucleotides agree with TRBD1. The trim removed 5 bases at V and 3 bases at J, leaving 4 bases unmatched. CDR1 and CDR2 (germline): SNHLY, FYNNEI. This CDR3 is built from 13 residues. In DNA, the CDR3 is TGTGCCAGCAGTCTGGCAGGGGGCTACGAGCAGTACTTC. It encodes CASSLAGGYEQYF.

The genes are TRBV6-5 and TRBJ2-1, with D unclear. The CDR3 runs to 12 residues. Trimming shortened V by 8 bases and J by 9 bases, and 14 bases separated the two germline ends. Germline CDR1 and CDR2: MNHEY and SVGAGI. This chain's CDR3 is CASWLRFGEQFF. The CDR3 bases are TGTGCCAGCTGGCTGAGGTTTGGTGAGCAGTTCTTC.

The chain recombines TRBV4-2 with TRBJ2-3, with D possibly being TRBD2 (6 bases). The CDR3 consists of 15 residues. The ends were cut back, 1 base at V and 3 bases at J, with 11 bases in the middle. The germline gives CDR1 LGHNA, CDR2 YNFKEQ. As DNA, the CDR3 is TGTGCCAGCAGCCAAGCGAGAGGGACTACAGATACGCAGTATTTT. Translation: CASSQARGTTDTQYF.

CDR3 DNA sequence: TGTGCCAGCAGTCCAACGACAGGGAAGGGGACTGAAGCTTTCTTT. Protein: CASSPTTGKGTEAFF. The genes are TRBV28 and TRBJ1-1; 7 positions agree with TRBD1. Germline assignment: CDR1 MDHEN and CDR2 SYDVKM. V gave up 5 bases and J gave up 5 bases; unmatched junction bases: 11. This CDR3 contains 15 residues.

The rearrangement links TRBV2 to TRBJ1-2, with D unclear. Trimming pared 4 bases from V and 11 bases from J, leaving 8 bases between. The germline gives CDR1 SNHLY, CDR2 FYNNEI. The CDR3 is made up of 10 amino acids. CDR3 DNA sequence: TGTGCCAGCAGTGCCGGGAGGTACACCTTC. Its protein product is CASSAGRYTF.

The rearrangement uses TRBV29-1 and TRBJ2-1, with no clear D. Trimming removed 7 bases at V and 7 bases at J, with 8 bases between. This CDR3 region has 10 residues. The germline gives CDR1 SQVTM, CDR2 ANQGSEA. CDR3 region: CSGGVNEQFF. The CDR3 DNA sequence: TGCAGCGGAGGCGTGAATGAGCAGTTCTTC.

This sequence joins TRBV9 and TRBJ2-5; TRBD1 aligns across 8 bases. Per germline, CDR1 SGDLS and CDR2 YYNGEE. V was pared by 2 bases and J by 1 base, with 4 bases of the junction left unmatched. The CDR3 spans 15 residues. The CDR3 sequence: CASSVNRGTQETQYF. CDR3 nucleotides: TGTGCCAGCAGCGTCAACAGGGGGACCCAAGAGACCCAGTACTTC.

As for this clone: At one end the junction does not follow the germline gene, possibly because of a read error. V gene TRBV7-7 combines with J gene TRBJ2-3; D perhaps matches TRBD2 (6 bases). CDR1 SSHAT and CDR2 FNYEAQ come from the germline V gene (reference sequence). This CDR3 is 15 amino acids long. CDR3 coding DNA: TGTGCTAGCAGCTCGTCGCGGGGTAGCACAGATACGCAGTATTTT. Protein product: CASSSSRGSTDTQYF. Drawing the rest from reference TRBV7-7 and TRBJ2-3, the complete variable domain is GAGVSQSPRYKVTKRGQDVTLRCDPISSHATLYWYQQALGQGPEFLTYFNYEAQPDKSGLPSDRFSAERPEGSISTLTIQRTEQRDSAMYRCASSSSRGSTDTQYFGPGTRLTVL.

The rearrangement uses TRBV2 and TRBJ1-5; the match to TRBD1 covers 11 bases. CDR1 and CDR2 (germline): SNHLY, FYNNEI. V dropped 4 bases and J dropped 6; count of bases not matched to a gene: 2. The CDR3 is made up of 14 amino acids. CDR3 protein: CASSGTGGTQPQHF. DNA for the CDR3: TGTGCCAGCAGTGGGACAGGGGGCACTCAGCCCCAGCATTTT.

This clone was seen once. V usage is TRBV7-2 and J usage is TRBJ2-2, with TRBD1 matching 9 bases. J was trimmed by 7 bases and V by 5 bases; bases with no gene match: 8. This CDR3 region has 15 residues. Germline V CDR1 and CDR2: SGHTA, FQGNSA. CDR3 protein: CASSQRQGGGGELFF. CDR3 coding DNA: TGTGCCAGCAGCCAAAGACAGGGGGGTGGCGGGGAGCTGTTTTTT.

The gene calls are TRBV28 and TRBJ2-7; TRBD2 matches 8 bases. V was clipped by 6 bases and J by 1 base; unmatched bases: 8. This CDR3 is built from 15 residues. Germline lookup yields CDR1 MDHEN and CDR2 SYDVKM. The CDR3 here is CASRLLAGQSYEQYF. The CDR3 DNA reads TGTGCCAGCAGGCTTCTAGCGGGTCAGTCCTACGAGCAGTACTTC.

This rearrangement joins TRBV13 to TRBJ1-1; unclear D gene. The length of the CDR3 is 11 residues. Deletions cut 5 bases from V and 8 bases from J, with 9 bases between. The germline CDR1 and CDR2 sequences are PRHDT and FYEKMQ (reference sequence). Written as DNA, the CDR3 is TGTGCCAGCAGCGTCACGGGAGAAGCTTTCTTT. Protein: CASSVTGEAFF.

The chain couples TRBV18 to TRBJ1-2, with 7 bases that match TRBD1. The germline gives CDR1 KGHSH, CDR2 LQKENI. Losses at the gene ends were 2 bases for V and 4 bases for J; bases not matched to a gene: 10. The CDR3 sequence is 16 residues long. In DNA, the CDR3 is TGTGCCAGCTCACCATCCGGGCGACAGGGAAGCTATGGCTACACCTTC. This sequence encodes CASSPSGRQGSYGYTF.

This clone was seen a few times. The V and J genes are TRBV18 and TRBJ2-1; a possible D gene is TRBD2 (5 bases). Germline CDR1 reads KGHSH; CDR2 reads LQKENI. The ends were cut back, 3 bases at V and 6 bases at J, with 9 bases in the middle. This CDR3 comprises 13 residues. The CDR3 spells CASSPASLNEQFF. DNA of the CDR3: TGTGCCAGCTCACCCGCTAGCCTCAATGAGCAGTTCTTC.

The sample holds a few counts of this clone. The V call is TRBV5-4, the J call TRBJ2-3, with 8 bases identical to TRBD1. Per germline, CDR1 SGHNT and CDR2 YYREEE (reference sequence). The CDR3 contains 17 residues. With 3 bases clipped from V and 6 bases from J, the junction kept 15 bases outside the gene matches. This CDR3 is CASSSPPRQGALDTQYF. The CDR3 DNA follows: TGTGCCAGCAGCTCCCCCCCCAGGCAGGGGGCCTTGGATACGCAGTATTTT.

The chain carries TRBV5-4 and TRBJ1-5; D perhaps matches TRBD1 (5 bases). There are 15 residues in the CDR3. Germline V CDR1 and CDR2: SGHNT, YYREEE (reference sequence). V was clipped by 1 base and J by 3 bases, with 11 bases between them. CDR3 region: CASSLMGGSNQPQHF. The CDR3 DNA reads TGTGCCAGCAGCTTGATGGGGGGTTCCAATCAGCCCCAGCATTTT.

The genes are TRBV30 and TRBJ1-1; D possibly corresponds to TRBD1 (5 bases). V lost 1 base to trimming and J lost 3 bases, with 9 bases between them. The CDR3 covers 13 residues. CDR1 and CDR2 from the germline V gene are GTSNPN and SVGIG (reference sequence). CDR3 region: CAWSGRGDTEAFF. The CDR3 region has the DNA TGTGCCTGGAGTGGTCGGGGGGACACTGAAGCTTTCTTT.

The chain has TRBV5-3 and TRBJ1-2, with TRBD1 as a possible D gene (5 bases). TRBV5-3 is given ORF status, its function remaining uncertain. V was shortened by 0 bases and J by 4 bases, with 19 bases between the two germline ends. CDR3 length: 17 residues. The CDR3 is CARSLVCGGRAAYGYTF. CDR3 DNA sequence: TGTGCCAGAAGCTTGGTCTGCGGGGGAAGGGCTGCCTATGGCTACACCTTC.

V and J are TRBV2 and TRBJ2-1; TRBD2 aligns across 13 bases. CDR1 is SNHLY and CDR2 is FYNNEI in the germline V gene. CDR3 length: 14 amino acids. V lost 4 bases and J lost 8; bases outside the gene matches: 2. The CDR3 sequence: CASSGTSGSDEQFF. DNA of the CDR3: TGTGCCAGCAGTGGGACTAGCGGGAGTGATGAGCAGTTCTTC. The full variable domain, rest sourced from reference TRBV2 and TRBJ2-1, is EPEVTQTPSHQVTQMGQEVILRCVPISNHLYFYWYRQILGQKVEFLVSFYNNEISEKSEIFDDQFSVERPDGSNFTLKIRSTKLEDSAMYFCASSGTSGSDEQFFGPGTRLTVL.

The rearrangement links TRBV7-9 to TRBJ2-7; D might be TRBD2 (5 bases). V lost 5 bases and J lost 4, with 12 bases in between. Germline CDR1 reads SEHNR; CDR2 reads FQNEAQ (reference sequence). This CDR3 is built from 13 residues. CDR3 sequence reads: CASSRGRVYEQYF. In DNA form, the CDR3 reads TGTGCCAGCAGCCGTGGGAGAGTTTACGAGCAGTACTTC.

This chain links TRBV30 with TRBJ1-6, with 10 bases matching TRBD1. CDR1 is GTSNPN and CDR2 is SVGIG in the germline V gene (reference sequence). The trim removed 7 bases at V and 7 bases at J, leaving 4 bases unmatched. The CDR3 consists of 13 residues. The CDR3 loop reads CASDRGNNSPLHF. The CDR3 DNA is TGTGCCTCGGACAGGGGGAACAATTCACCCCTCCACTTT.